The present T cell receptor beta chain was sequenced within a study of shared clonotypes between healthy human individuals. Study in general: The people who gave samples were a couple of women and a few men aged 18 to 49.

Clones were sequenced by immunoSEQ multiplex PCR, and TCRdb holds only the in-frame ones, with some missing. The profile covers about 770,000 clones, with approximately 72% appearing a single time and more than 1.5% taken by the ten largest. The V gene's germline CDR1 is MNHEY and CDR2 SMNVEV (reference sequence). With V trimmed by 4 bases and J by 4 bases, 6 bases remained unmatched. The CDR3 is 15 amino acids. The rearrangement uses TRBV27 and TRBJ2-2, with 7 bases aligning to TRBD2. Sequences were obtained from memory CD4+ T cells sorted from blood. Regarding subset: CD45RA-negative fraction. This sequence originates from a woman aged 25 to 39 in good health. CDR3 protein: CASSSGGYRTGELFF. The CDR3 nucleotides read TGTGCCAGCAGTTCCGGGGGGTACCGCACCGGGGAGCTGTTTTTT.